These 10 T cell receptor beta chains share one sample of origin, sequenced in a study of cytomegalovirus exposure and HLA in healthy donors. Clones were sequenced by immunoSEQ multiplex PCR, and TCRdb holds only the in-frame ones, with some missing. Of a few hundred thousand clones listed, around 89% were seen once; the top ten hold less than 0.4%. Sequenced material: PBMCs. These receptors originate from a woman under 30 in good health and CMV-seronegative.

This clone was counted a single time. CDR3 nucleotide sequence: TGTGCCAGCTACGGGGTGAGACAAAACACCGGGGAGCTGTTTTTT. Translated: CASYGVRQNTGELFF. V and J are TRBV25-1 and TRBJ2-2; a possible D gene is TRBD2 (5 bases). Germline-derived CDR1 and CDR2 are MGHDK and SYGVNS. The CDR3 totals 15 residues. Trimming pared 8 bases from V and 2 bases from J, leaving 15 bases between.

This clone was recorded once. DNA of the CDR3: TGTGCCAGCAGCCCCACAGGGTTCTCCTATAATTCACCCCTCCACTTT. It is translated as CASSPTGFSYNSPLHF. The genes are TRBV7-2 and TRBJ1-6; a weak D match, TRBD1 (6 bases). CDR1 is SGHTA and CDR2 is FQGNSA in the germline V gene. The V and J ends lost 5 bases and 0 bases respectively, with 11 bases between them. The CDR3 spans 16 residues.

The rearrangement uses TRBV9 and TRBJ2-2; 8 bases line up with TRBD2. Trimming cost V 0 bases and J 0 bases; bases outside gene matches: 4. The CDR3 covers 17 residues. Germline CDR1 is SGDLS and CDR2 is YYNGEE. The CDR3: CASSVVGGGPNTGELFF. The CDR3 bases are TGTGCCAGCAGCGTAGTTGGCGGGGGGCCGAACACCGGGGAGCTGTTTTTT.

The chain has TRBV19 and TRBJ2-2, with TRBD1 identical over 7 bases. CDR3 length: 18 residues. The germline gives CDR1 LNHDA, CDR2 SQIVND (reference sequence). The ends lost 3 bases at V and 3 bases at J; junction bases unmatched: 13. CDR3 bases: TGTGCCAGTAGTATGGATTTTGCCGGGACAGTTTACACCGGGGAGCTGTTTTTT. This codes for CASSMDFAGTVYTGELFF.

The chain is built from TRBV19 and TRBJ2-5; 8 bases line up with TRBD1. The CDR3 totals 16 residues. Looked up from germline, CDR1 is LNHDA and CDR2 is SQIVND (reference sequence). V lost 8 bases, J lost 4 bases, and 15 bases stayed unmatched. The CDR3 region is CASSFLGQGAGETQYF. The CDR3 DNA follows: TGTGCCAGTTCTTTCTTAGGGCAGGGGGCGGGAGAGACCCAGTACTTC.

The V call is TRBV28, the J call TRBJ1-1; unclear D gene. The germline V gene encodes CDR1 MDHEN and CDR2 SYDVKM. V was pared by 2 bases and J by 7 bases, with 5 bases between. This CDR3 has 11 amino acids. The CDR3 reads CASSLKSEAFF. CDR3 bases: TGTGCCAGCAGTTTAAAGAGTGAAGCTTTCTTT. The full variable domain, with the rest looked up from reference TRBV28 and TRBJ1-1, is DVKVTQSSRYLVKRTGEKVFLECVQDMDHENMFWYRQDPGLGLRLIYFSYDVKMKEKGDIPEGYSVSREKKERFSLILESASTNQTSMYLCASSLKSEAFFGQGTRLTVV.

Here the CDR3 DNA reads TGCGCCAGCAGCCAAGGCAGGGCTGGAAACACCATATATTTT. Protein product: CASSQGRAGNTIYF. The chain is built from TRBV4-3 and TRBJ1-3, with TRBD1 as a possible D gene (5 bases). The CDR3 contains 14 residues. Germline values: CDR1 LGHNA, CDR2 YSLEER. The V and J ends lost 1 base and 2 bases respectively, with 6 bases between them.

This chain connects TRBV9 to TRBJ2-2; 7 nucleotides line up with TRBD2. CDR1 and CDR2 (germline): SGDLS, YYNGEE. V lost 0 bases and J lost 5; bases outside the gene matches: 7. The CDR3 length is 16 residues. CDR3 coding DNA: TGTGCCAGCAGCGTAGGGAGCGGGGTACAAACCGGGGAGCTGTTTTTT. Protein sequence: CASSVGSGVQTGELFF.

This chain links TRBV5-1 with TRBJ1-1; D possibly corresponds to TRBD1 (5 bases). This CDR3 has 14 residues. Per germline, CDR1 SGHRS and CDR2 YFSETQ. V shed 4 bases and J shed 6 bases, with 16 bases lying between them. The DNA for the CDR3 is TGCGCCAGCAGCCCCCAGGGCAGAGTGTCTGAAGCTTTCTTT. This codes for CASSPQGRVSEAFF.

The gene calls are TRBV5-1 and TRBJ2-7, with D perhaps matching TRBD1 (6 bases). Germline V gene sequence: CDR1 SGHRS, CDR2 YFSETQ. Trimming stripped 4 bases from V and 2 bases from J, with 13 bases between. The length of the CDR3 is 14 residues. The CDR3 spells CASSALTGPYEQYF. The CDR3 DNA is TGCGCCAGCAGCGCGCTTACAGGGCCCTACGAGCAGTACTTC.